This T cell receptor (beta chain) was found in a study of blood T cell repertoires in COVID-19. The overall study: The analysed material was cDNA or gDNA that came from T cells, B-cell-depleted T cells, or PBMCs.

V lost 3 bases and J 0 bases, leaving 8 bases between the germline ends. The CDR3 is 15 amino acids. Germline V gene sequence: CDR1 KGHDR, CDR2 SFDVKD. Seattle's cohort entered during active infection and was followed longitudinally. Measured with immunoSEQ multiplex PCR; TCRdb has only the in-frame clones, and not every one. The table lists about 160,000 clones, about 88% of them singletons, with about 5.6% in the top ten. The receptor's source is a woman between 50 and 59 years old with COVID-19, enrolled during active disease. The sequencing sample was made of peripheral blood. The rearrangement joins TRBV24-1 to TRBJ1-5; maybe TRBD1 (6 bases). The CDR3 bases are TGTGCCACCAGTGATACAGGGTTTAGCAATCAGCCCCAGCATTTT. Its translation is CATSDTGFSNQPQHF.